This T cell receptor beta chain was captured by sequencing in a study of control samples from healthy donors and cancer patients. Only in-frame clones appear in the TCRdb table, and some are missing; sequencing was by immunoSEQ multiplex PCR. The table lists 45,000 to 60,000 clones, 94% of them singletons. Germline loops: CDR1 SGHRS, CDR2 YFSETQ. V was clipped by 0 bases and J by 4 bases, with 4 bases between them. The CDR3 runs to 13 residues. The material sequenced was blood. The sequence came from a man in his thirties or forties in good health. The J gene is TRBJ2-2, the V gene TRBV5-1, with D uncertain. CDR3 sequence reads: CASSLVGTGELFF. CDR3 sequence (DNA): TGCGCCAGCAGCTTGGTTGGCACCGGGGAGCTGTTTTTT.